Listed here are 11 T cell receptor beta chains from one sample, sequenced in a study of blood T cell repertoires in COVID-19. Using immunoSEQ multiplex PCR, the repertoire was profiled, and TCRdb retains in-frame clones only, with some absent. The data contain roughly 73,000 clones, 89% of them singletons. Sequencing was carried out using peripheral blood. These receptors all come from an elderly man with acute or convalescent COVID-19.

The gene calls are TRBV5-4 and TRBJ2-3; TRBD2 aligns across 14 bases. The germline CDR1 and CDR2 sequences are SGHNT and YYREEE (reference sequence). This CDR3 spans 18 amino acids. The V segment lost 4 bases and the J segment 0 bases; nucleotides outside the gene matches: 7. CDR3 DNA: TGTGCCAGCAGCGGGCCGGGACTAGCGGGAGCGAGCACAGATACGCAGTATTTT. It encodes CASSGPGLAGASTDTQYF.

The rearrangement joins TRBV29-1 to TRBJ2-5, with 8 bases aligning to TRBD2. Trimming removed 6 bases from V and 5 bases from J; junction bases left unmatched: 14. CDR3 length: 15 residues. The germline CDR1 and CDR2 sequences are SQVTM and ANQGSEA. CDR3 loop: CSVGGGSGNQETQYF. CDR3 bases: TGCAGCGTCGGGGGGGGGTCAGGGAATCAGGAGACCCAGTACTTC.

The V call is TRBV9, the J call TRBJ1-5, with D perhaps TRBD1 (6 bases). The CDR3 has 15 residues. With 4 bases removed from V and 3 bases from J, the gap between germline ends came to 14 bases. CDR1 SGDLS and CDR2 YYNGEE come from the germline V gene. The CDR3: CASSLGGDHNQPQHF. The CDR3 DNA is TGTGCCAGCAGCTTAGGGGGGGACCACAATCAGCCCCAGCATTTT. The complete variable domain, with remaining parts taken from reference TRBV9 and TRBJ1-5, reads DSGVTQTPKHLITATGQRVTLRCSPRSGDLSVYWYQQSLDQGLQFLIQYYNGEERAKGNILERFSAQQFPDLHSELNLSSLELGDSALYFCASSLGGDHNQPQHFGDGTRLSIL.

The rearrangement uses TRBV19 and TRBJ1-5; TRBD1 aligns across 10 bases. CDR1 and CDR2 (germline): LNHDA, SQIVND (reference sequence). Trimming cost V 7 bases and J 2 bases; bases outside gene matches: 2. The CDR3 has 14 residues. In nucleotides, the CDR3 is TGTGCCAGTACCGGGACAGGGGGCAATCAGCCCCAGCATTTT. This translates into CASTGTGGNQPQHF.

The V call is TRBV3-1 (or the pseudogene TRBV3-2), the J call TRBJ2-1, with D perhaps matching TRBD2 (6 bases). With 6 bases removed from V and 8 bases from J, the gap between germline ends came to 17 bases. CDR1 is LGHDT, CDR2 YNNKEL, per germline (reference sequence). The CDR3 contains 14 residues. DNA for the CDR3: TGTGCCAGCAGACGAATCGCCGGGGGATATGAGCAGTTCTTC. Protein: CASRRIAGGYEQFF.

The V and J genes are TRBV11-3 and TRBJ2-1; possibly TRBD2 for D (7 bases). Germline CDR1 is SGHNT and CDR2 is YENEEA. V was cut by 3 bases and J by 7 bases, with 13 bases left in between. This CDR3 contains 14 residues. CDR3 amino acids: CASSFEGGRNEQFF. CDR3 DNA sequence: TGTGCCAGCAGCTTCGAGGGGGGGCGGAATGAGCAGTTCTTC.

The rearrangement joins TRBV10-1 to TRBJ2-2; a weak D match, TRBD2 (5 bases). V lost 2 bases and J lost 0, with 10 bases in between. CDR1 is WNHNN, CDR2 SYGVQD, per germline (reference sequence). The CDR3 sequence is 16 residues long. The CDR3 bases are TGCGCCAGCAGTGAGATTGCGGGTGCGAACACCGGGGAGCTGTTTTTT. Amino acid sequence: CASSEIAGANTGELFF.

V and J are TRBV28 and TRBJ1-2; maybe TRBD1 (6 bases). Trimming cost V 2 bases and J 4 bases, with 17 bases left between them. The germline CDR1 and CDR2 sequences are MDHEN and SYDVKM. The CDR3 loop spans 16 amino acids. The CDR3 coding sequence is TGTGCCAGCAGTTTAACTGGGGGGGCGAGAATCTATGGCTACACCTTC. Its translation: CASSLTGGARIYGYTF.

The V gene is TRBV2, the J gene TRBJ2-2, with 10 bases matching TRBD1. This CDR3 comprises 15 residues. From germline, CDR1 is SNHLY and CDR2 FYNNEI. V lost 5 bases to trimming and J lost 4 bases; unmatched junction nucleotides: 4. CDR3 sequence reads: CASSRDRGGTGELFF. The CDR3, as DNA: TGTGCCAGCAGTCGGGACAGGGGAGGCACCGGGGAGCTGTTTTTT.

The chain is built from TRBV3-1 (or the pseudogene TRBV3-2) and TRBJ1-1; possible D gene TRBD1, 5 bases. V gave up 2 bases and J gave up 8 bases, with 12 bases separating them. The CDR3 extends over 13 amino acids. Germline V gene data show CDR1 as LGHDT and CDR2 as YNNKEL (reference sequence). CDR3 residues: CASSQSRASEAFF. The CDR3 nucleotides are TGTGCCAGCAGCCAATCCAGGGCCTCCGAAGCTTTCTTT.

As DNA, the CDR3 is TGTGCCAGCAGTTACCTCAAGGGGGTCGGAACTGAAGCTTTCTTT. This translates into CASSYLKGVGTEAFF. The chain couples TRBV6-6 to TRBJ1-1; the D gene is possibly TRBD1 (6 bases). CDR3 length: 15 amino acids. Trimming removed 2 bases from V and 5 bases from J, with 15 bases in between. Germline CDR1 is MNHNY and CDR2 is SVGAGI (reference sequence).